Presented here are 20 T cell receptor beta chains from one specimen sequenced in a study of blood T cell repertoires in COVID-19. Generated by immunoSEQ multiplex PCR, the TCRdb table keeps only in-frame clones and is missing some. Here the sample spans just over 150,000 clones, around nine tenths being singletons. Sequencing was performed on PBMCs or T cells enriched from blood (not recorded which). All receptors come from a woman aged 45-65 years who had recovered from COVID-19.

This chain joins TRBV4-1 and TRBJ1-3, with 9 bases lining up with TRBD1. The V segment lost 7 bases and the J segment 0 bases; nucleotides outside the gene matches: 4. Germline V gene lookup returns CDR1 MGHRA and CDR2 YSYEKL. The CDR3 extends over 15 amino acids. CDR3 amino acids: CASTRDRASGNTIYF. CDR3 bases: TGCGCCAGCACCAGGGACAGGGCCTCTGGAAACACCATATATTTT.

This clone has just a few counts. This sequence joins TRBV7-2 and TRBJ2-7; the D gene is possibly TRBD2 (6 bases). Trimming pared 4 bases from V and 2 bases from J, leaving 9 bases between. Germline assignment: CDR1 SGHTA and CDR2 FQGNSA. The CDR3 has 13 residues. CDR3 region: CASSSSVTYEQYF. Written as DNA, the CDR3 is TGTGCCAGCAGCTCTAGCGTCACCTACGAGCAGTACTTC.

This chain uses TRBV15 with TRBJ2-7, with unresolved D. The ends were cut back, 4 bases at V and 3 bases at J, with 4 bases in the middle. This CDR3 has 11 residues. Germline V lookup: CDR1 LNHNV, CDR2 YYDKDF (reference sequence). The CDR3 spells CATSTGYEQYF. CDR3 in DNA: TGTGCCACCAGCACGGGCTACGAGCAGTACTTC.

This chain joins TRBV2 and TRBJ2-2; 7 bases are a match to TRBD2. This CDR3 is built from 15 residues. Trimming cost V 4 bases and J 10 bases; bases outside gene matches: 12. Germline V gene lookup returns CDR1 SNHLY and CDR2 FYNNEI. CDR3 in amino acids: CASSGPRGAGAELFF. The CDR3 DNA follows: TGTGCCAGCAGTGGTCCCCGAGGGGCGGGAGCGGAGCTGTTTTTT. Full variable domain (missing parts from reference TRBV2 and TRBJ2-2): EPEVTQTPSHQVTQMGQEVILRCVPISNHLYFYWYRQILGQKVEFLVSFYNNEISEKSEIFDDQFSVERPDGSNFTLKIRSTKLEDSAMYFCASSGPRGAGAELFFGEGSRLTVL.

Only one count was recorded for this clone. This chain links TRBV15 with TRBJ1-6; D perhaps matches TRBD1 (5 bases). The CDR3 is 17 residues long. Looked up from germline, CDR1 is LNHNV and CDR2 is YYDKDF (reference sequence). V lost 1 base, J lost 5 bases, and 15 bases lay in between. The chain's CDR3 is CATSRGGRVKDNSPLHF. The CDR3 nucleotides are TGTGCCACCAGCAGAGGGGGGAGGGTGAAGGATAATTCACCCCTCCACTTT.

The chain recombines TRBV7-3 with TRBJ1-4; possibly TRBD1 for D (6 bases). This CDR3 contains 15 residues. Germline CDR1 and CDR2: SGHTA and FQGTGA. V was shortened by 5 bases and J by 0 bases, with 10 bases between the two germline ends. CDR3 protein: CASSPTGSTNEKLFF. The CDR3 DNA reads TGTGCCAGCAGCCCGACAGGATCAACTAATGAAAAACTGTTTTTT.

The chain couples TRBV27 to TRBJ2-3; D may be TRBD1 (5 bases). This CDR3 is 13 amino acids long. V shed 2 bases and J shed 5 bases, with 8 bases lying between them. CDR1 is MNHEY, CDR2 SMNVEV, per germline (reference sequence). In DNA, the CDR3 is TGTGCCAGCAGTTTAATGGGGCTAGATACGCAGTATTTT. Its protein product is CASSLMGLDTQYF.

The chain joins TRBV6-6 to TRBJ1-1, with D hard to call. V gave up 0 bases and J gave up 5 bases, with 10 bases separating them. CDR1 and CDR2 from the germline V gene are MNHNY and SVGAGI (reference sequence). This CDR3 region has 14 residues. CDR3 loop: CASSYSSTGTEAFF. The CDR3 region has the DNA TGTGCCAGCAGTTACTCGAGTACGGGGACTGAAGCTTTCTTT.

This clone has only a few counts. The rearrangement uses TRBV18 and TRBJ2-7, with 9 bases matching TRBD1. The CDR3 is made up of 13 amino acids. Germline V lookup: CDR1 KGHSH, CDR2 LQKENI. Trimming took 4 bases from V and 3 from J; bases not matched to a gene: 1. DNA of the CDR3: TGTGCCAGCTCACGGGACAGGGACTACGAGCAGTACTTC. Translating gives CASSRDRDYEQYF.

The chain uses TRBV9 and TRBJ1-1; 7 bases are shared with TRBD1. J was trimmed by 1 base and V by 2 bases; bases with no gene match: 5. Germline V gene sequence: CDR1 SGDLS, CDR2 YYNGEE. This CDR3 contains 15 residues. CDR3 amino acids: CASSVATGENTEAFF. DNA of the CDR3: TGTGCCAGCAGCGTCGCAACAGGGGAGAACACTGAAGCTTTCTTT.

The chain employs TRBV7-6 and TRBJ1-1; possibly TRBD1 for D (6 bases). The CDR3 contains 13 residues. Trimming cost V 2 bases and J 4 bases, with 8 bases left between them. Germline V gene lookup returns CDR1 SGHVS and CDR2 FNYEAQ. CDR3 in amino acids: CASSLQGLTEAFF. The CDR3 DNA reads as TGTGCCAGCAGCTTACAGGGGCTCACTGAAGCTTTCTTT.

This clone was counted only a few times. This CDR3 is also generated by other DNA sequences in the sample. The chain carries TRBV18 and TRBJ1-5; the D is unclear. This CDR3 is built from 14 residues. Looked up from germline, CDR1 is KGHSH and CDR2 is LQKENI. Trimming took off 2 bases at V and 0 bases at J, with 5 bases between the two ends. The CDR3 loop is CASSPSVSNQPQHF. The CDR3 region has the DNA TGTGCCAGCTCACCATCCGTTAGCAATCAGCCCCAGCATTTT.

This clone has a handful of counts. This chain connects TRBV21-1 to TRBJ1-2; TRBD1 was called by the table and not checked on the DNA. TRBV21-1 is termed a pseudogene. The CDR3 covers 14 residues. CDR3 DNA: TGTGCCAGCAGCGTTGACAGGGGATACTATGGCTACACCTTC. Encoded protein: CASSVDRGYYGYTF.

The chain joins TRBV6-5 to TRBJ2-7; D unresolved. V lost 4 bases and J lost 3, with 10 bases in between. The germline CDR1 and CDR2 sequences are MNHEY and SVGAGI. This CDR3 has 13 residues. The CDR3: CASSLLLGYEQYF. The DNA of the CDR3 is TGTGCCAGCAGTTTACTACTGGGCTACGAGCAGTACTTC.

The V gene is TRBV3-1 (or the pseudogene TRBV3-2), the J gene TRBJ2-3; TRBD1 matches at 8 bases. After removal of 9 bases from V and 0 bases from J, the junction contained 11 bases not matched to a gene. Germline CDR1 reads LGHDT; CDR2 reads YNNKEL (reference sequence). The CDR3 totals 16 residues. CDR3 coding DNA: TGTGCCAGTGGGACAGGTTCTACGTTTAGCACAGATACGCAGTATTTT. Its translation is CASGTGSTFSTDTQYF.

The chain joins TRBV19 to TRBJ1-2; no definite D call. The CDR3 runs 12 residues. Germline lookup yields CDR1 LNHDA and CDR2 SQIVND (reference sequence). The V and J ends lost 5 bases and 5 bases respectively, with 9 bases between them. For the CDR3, the DNA is TGTGCCAGTAGTGGTACAGATTATGGCTACACCTTC. Translating gives CASSGTDYGYTF.

This clone was seen a single time. The CDR3 is CASSEQSTGELFF. The DNA for the CDR3 is TGTGCCAGCAGTGAACAGTCCACCGGGGAGCTGTTTTTT. This chain connects TRBV6-1 to TRBJ2-2, with D unresolved. The V gene lost 2 bases and the J gene lost 4 bases, with 5 bases spanning the gap. Germline lookup yields CDR1 MNHNS and CDR2 SASEGT. The CDR3 contains 13 residues.

This clone was seen a handful of times. The J gene is TRBJ2-7, the V gene TRBV6-5; the D gene is possibly TRBD1 (7 bases). Trimming took 5 bases from V and 2 from J, leaving 13 bases between them. Germline V gene sequence: CDR1 MNHEY, CDR2 SVGAGI. The CDR3 has 14 residues. The CDR3 is CASSPGGQTYEQYF. In DNA form, the CDR3 reads TGTGCCAGCAGTCCCGGGGGACAGACCTACGAGCAGTACTTC.

This clone was seen once. This sequence joins TRBV2 and TRBJ1-4; D is uncertain. Germline V gene data show CDR1 as SNHLY and CDR2 as FYNNEI. Between the trimmed V and J ends, which lost 3 bases and 6 bases, there was a span of 8 bases. The CDR3 has 13 amino acids. The CDR3 region is CASSEQVDEKLFF. CDR3 coding DNA: TGTGCCAGCAGTGAGCAGGTGGATGAAAAACTGTTTTTT.

The CDR3 here is CASSYTSAGGQDTQYF. The CDR3 nucleotides read TGTGCCAGCAGCTACACTTCCGCGGGGGGGCAAGATACGCAGTATTTT. The chain couples TRBV7-2 to TRBJ2-3; 9 bases fit TRBD2. In germline, CDR1 is SGHTA, CDR2 FQGNSA. V shed 4 bases and J 5 bases; nucleotides not matched to a gene: 10. The CDR3 runs 16 residues. Full variable domain (missing parts from reference TRBV7-2 and TRBJ2-3): GAGVSQSPSNKVTEKGKDVELRCDPISGHTALYWYRQSLGQGLEFLIYFQGNSAPDKSGLPSDRFSAERTGGSVSTLTIQRTQQEDSAVYLCASSYTSAGGQDTQYFGPGTRLTVL.